The TCR beta chain under discussion was sequenced for a study of blood T cell repertoires in COVID-19. Study in general: COVID-19 samples, acute and convalescent, were from the United States, Italy and Spain. PBMCs, B-cell-depleted T cells, or T cells provided the cDNA or gDNA that made up the material.

The germline V gene has CDR1 KGHSH and CDR2 LQKENI. Trimming stripped 3 bases from V and 13 bases from J, with 16 bases between. The CDR3 extends over 14 amino acids. The age range of participants was about 18 to 90 years, with residence in around 22 US areas. In the original workflow: Reference gene primer amplification in the assay estimated nucleated cell counts. The method was immunoSEQ multiplex PCR; TCRdb's version includes in-frame clones alone and lacks a portion of them. V and J calls and clone size are copied from that table; D and trimming were computed from the DNA. This sample has 200,000 to 300,000 clones, with 80% to 90% found just once.

The sequenced material came from PBMCs or T cells enriched from blood (not recorded which). This clonotype was sampled from a man between 45 and 60 years old who had been exposed to COVID-19. This sequence joins TRBV18 and TRBJ1-6; a weak D match, TRBD1 (6 bases). CDR3 DNA sequence: TGTGCCAGCTCACCTTCTCGGACAGCTTCGCCCCTCCACTTT. This codes for CASSPSRTASPLHF.